These 12 T cell receptor beta chains share one sample of origin, sequenced in a study of T cell changes during pregnancy in multiple sclerosis (dated by TCRdb to between 2018 and 2021). The library was made by the immunoSEQ multiplex PCR assay. Held by TCRdb, this immuneACCESS table contains in-frame sequences only and omits some clones. Under half of the omission traces to an unresolved V gene where checked; the cause of the rest is unknown. This sample comprises about 76,000 clones, 93% of them detected only once. Approximately 2.5% of the sample belongs to the ten largest clones. The sequenced sample was peripheral blood, obtained in the second trimester of pregnancy. The receptor set was obtained from a female donor with multiple sclerosis, enrolled in a pregnancy study.

The V gene is TRBV4-1, the J gene TRBJ1-2; 9 bases map to TRBD1. Germline V gene lookup returns CDR1 MGHRA and CDR2 YSYEKL. The V and J ends lost 4 bases and 2 bases, in that order; junction bases with no gene match: 5. The CDR3 is 15 residues long. The CDR3 coding sequence is TGCGCCAGCAGCCCCCCTGGGACAGGGAACTATGGCTACACCTTC. It translates to CASSPPGTGNYGYTF.

V is TRBV2 and J is TRBJ1-1; TRBD1 is a possible D gene (5 bases). Germline CDR1 reads SNHLY; CDR2 reads FYNNEI. The CDR3 contains 13 residues. Deletions cut 3 bases from V and 5 bases from J, with 10 bases between. CDR3 bases: TGTGCCAGCAGTGAGCCAGGGTGGACTGAAGCTTTCTTT. This encodes CASSEPGWTEAFF. The variable domain in full, completed from reference TRBV2 and TRBJ1-1, reads EPEVTQTPSHQVTQMGQEVILRCVPISNHLYFYWYRQILGQKVEFLVSFYNNEISEKSEIFDDQFSVERPDGSNFTLKIRSTKLEDSAMYFCASSEPGWTEAFFGQGTRLTVV.

The gene calls are TRBV5-4 and TRBJ2-5; TRBD2 matches at 8 bases. This CDR3 spans 15 amino acids. The trim removed 3 bases at V and 5 bases at J, leaving 9 bases unmatched. Germline V lookup: CDR1 SGHNT, CDR2 YYREEE (reference sequence). The CDR3 coding sequence is TGTGCCAGCAGCTCGCCGGGGGGGGCCAGGGAGACCCAGTACTTC. This codes for CASSSPGGARETQYF.

The chain joins TRBV19 to TRBJ1-1; D gene uncertain. The CDR3 has 12 residues. The germline V gene has CDR1 LNHDA and CDR2 SQIVND (reference sequence). Trimming removed 6 bases from V and 6 bases from J, with 11 bases in between. The CDR3 loop reads CASSPLGAEAFF. Written as DNA, the CDR3 is TGTGCCAGTAGCCCCCTCGGGGCTGAAGCTTTCTTT.

The V gene is TRBV15, the J gene TRBJ1-2; 12 bases align to TRBD1. Germline CDR1 LNHNV, CDR2 YYDKDF (reference sequence). The junction had 1 base not matched to a gene; V was cut back by 1 base and J by 4 bases. The CDR3 is 15 residues long. The CDR3 loop reads CATSRGDRGLYGYTF. The CDR3 nucleotides read TGTGCCACCAGCAGAGGGGACAGGGGGCTCTATGGCTACACCTTC.

This chain uses TRBV10-1 with TRBJ2-5; TRBD2 agrees at 9 bases. Germline values: CDR1 WNHNN, CDR2 SYGVQD (reference sequence). The V gene end was trimmed by 4 bases and the J gene end by 2 bases; junction bases not matched to a gene: 11. The CDR3 totals 17 residues. This CDR3 is CASSANLAGSGQETQYF. The DNA for the CDR3 is TGCGCCAGCAGTGCCAACCTAGCGGGGTCGGGGCAAGAGACCCAGTACTTC.

The CDR3 region has the DNA TGCGCCAGCAGTCAATCTAAGCCTGACGACATCTACGAGCAGTACTTC. It yields the protein CASSQSKPDDIYEQYF. The chain combines TRBV23-1 with TRBJ2-7, with D unclear. TRBV23-1 is identified as an open reading frame with a role that is uncertain. The CDR3 has 16 residues. The germline V and J ends were trimmed by 0 bases and 3 bases, with 15 bases remaining between them.

The rearrangement joins TRBV13 to TRBJ1-3; the match to TRBD1 covers 7 bases. Per the germline V gene, CDR1 is PRHDT and CDR2 is FYEKMQ (reference sequence). CDR3 length: 15 residues. With V trimmed by 3 bases and J by 2 bases, 4 bases remained unmatched. CDR3 sequence (DNA): TGTGCCAGCAGCTTCTCCCAGGGGGCTGGAAACACCATATATTTT. Translating gives CASSFSQGAGNTIYF.

V and J are TRBV29-1 and TRBJ1-1; 8 nucleotides align to TRBD1. The germline CDR1 and CDR2 sequences are SQVTM and ANQGSEA. The CDR3 length is 15 residues. The junction had 18 bases not matched to a gene; V was cut back by 4 bases and J by 11 bases. CDR3 residues: CSVASRQGNWGSAFF. CDR3 DNA: TGCAGCGTTGCTTCAAGACAGGGGAATTGGGGCAGCGCTTTCTTT.

The gene calls are TRBV9 and TRBJ2-7; TRBD2 agrees at 10 bases. V was clipped by 4 bases and J by 3 bases; unmatched bases: 7. The CDR3 has 15 residues. CDR1 and CDR2 from the germline V gene are SGDLS and YYNGEE. In DNA form, the CDR3 reads TGTGCCAGCAGCACTCAAGCGGGGGGGTTCTACGAGCAGTACTTC. This encodes CASSTQAGGFYEQYF.

The rearrangement links TRBV6-1 to TRBJ1-1, with D possibly TRBD1 on 6 matching bases. This CDR3 is built from 19 residues. Germline values: CDR1 MNHNS, CDR2 SASEGT. V was cut by 3 bases and J by 0 bases, with 23 bases left in between. The CDR3, as DNA: TGTGCCAGCAGTGATGAAACGACAGGACCAATCCCAATGAACACTGAAGCTTTCTTT. Translation gives CASSDETTGPIPMNTEAFF.

The genes are TRBV7-9 and TRBJ1-1, with D possibly being TRBD1 (6 bases). Trimming pared 3 bases from V and 5 bases from J, leaving 10 bases between. Per germline, CDR1 SEHNR and CDR2 FQNEAQ (reference sequence). The CDR3 totals 13 residues. CDR3 nucleotide sequence: TGTGCCAGCAGCTTTACAGGGAAGACTGAAGCTTTCTTT. Amino acid sequence: CASSFTGKTEAFF. The full variable domain, in which reference TRBV7-9 and TRBJ1-1 provide the parts outside the CDR3, is DTGVSQNPRHKITKRGQNVTFRCDPISEHNRLYWYRQTLGQGPEFLTYFQNEAQLEKSRLLSDRFSAERPKGSFSTLEIQRTEQGDSAMYLCASSFTGKTEAFFGQGTRLTVV.